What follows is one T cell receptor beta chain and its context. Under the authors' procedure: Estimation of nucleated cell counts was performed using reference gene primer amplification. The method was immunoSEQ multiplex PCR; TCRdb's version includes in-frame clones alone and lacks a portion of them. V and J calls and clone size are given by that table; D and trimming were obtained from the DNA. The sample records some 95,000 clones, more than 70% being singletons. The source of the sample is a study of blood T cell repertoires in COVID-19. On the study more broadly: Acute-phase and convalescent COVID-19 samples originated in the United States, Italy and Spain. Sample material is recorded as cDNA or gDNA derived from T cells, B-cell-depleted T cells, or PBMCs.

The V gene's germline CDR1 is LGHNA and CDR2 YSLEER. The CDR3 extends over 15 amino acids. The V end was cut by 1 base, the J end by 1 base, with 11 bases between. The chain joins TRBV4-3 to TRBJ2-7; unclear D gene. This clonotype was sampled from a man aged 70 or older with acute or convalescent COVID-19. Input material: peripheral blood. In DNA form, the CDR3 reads TGCGCCAGCAGCCAAGGGGCACAAAGTTCCTACGAGCAGTACTTC. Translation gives CASSQGAQSSYEQYF.